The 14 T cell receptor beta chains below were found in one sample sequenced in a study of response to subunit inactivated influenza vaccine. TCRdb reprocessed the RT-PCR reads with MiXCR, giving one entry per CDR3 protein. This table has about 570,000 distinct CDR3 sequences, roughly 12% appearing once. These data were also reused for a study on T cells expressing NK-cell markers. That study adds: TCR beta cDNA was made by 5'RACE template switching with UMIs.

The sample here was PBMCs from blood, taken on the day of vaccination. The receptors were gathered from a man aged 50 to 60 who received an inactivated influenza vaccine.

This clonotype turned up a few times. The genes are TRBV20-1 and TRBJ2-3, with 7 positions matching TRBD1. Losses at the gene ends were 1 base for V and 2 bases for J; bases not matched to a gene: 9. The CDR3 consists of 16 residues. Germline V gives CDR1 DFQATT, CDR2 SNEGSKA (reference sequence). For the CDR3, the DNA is TGCAGTGCTAGAGTAGGCACAGGGGATCACACAGATACGCAGTATTTT. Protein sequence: CSARVGTGDHTDTQYF.

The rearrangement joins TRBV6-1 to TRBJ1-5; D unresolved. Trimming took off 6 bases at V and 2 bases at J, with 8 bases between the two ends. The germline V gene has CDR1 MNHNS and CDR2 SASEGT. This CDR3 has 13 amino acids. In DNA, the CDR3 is TGTGCCAGCAGCCCCCAACGCAATCAGCCCCAGCATTTT. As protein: CASSPQRNQPQHF.

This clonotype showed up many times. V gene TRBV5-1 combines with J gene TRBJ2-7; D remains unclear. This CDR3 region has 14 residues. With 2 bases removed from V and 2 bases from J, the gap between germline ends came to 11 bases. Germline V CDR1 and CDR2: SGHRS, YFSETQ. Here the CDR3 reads CASSLWTGTYEQYF. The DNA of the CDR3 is TGCGCCAGCAGCTTATGGACGGGTACCTACGAGCAGTACTTC.

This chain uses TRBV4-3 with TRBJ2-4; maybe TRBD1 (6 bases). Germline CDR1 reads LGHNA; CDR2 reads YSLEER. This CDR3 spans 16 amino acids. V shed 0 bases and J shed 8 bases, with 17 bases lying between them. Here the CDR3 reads CASSQDYDPKGDIQYF. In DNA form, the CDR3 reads TGCGCCAGCAGCCAAGATTACGACCCGAAGGGGGACATTCAGTACTTC.

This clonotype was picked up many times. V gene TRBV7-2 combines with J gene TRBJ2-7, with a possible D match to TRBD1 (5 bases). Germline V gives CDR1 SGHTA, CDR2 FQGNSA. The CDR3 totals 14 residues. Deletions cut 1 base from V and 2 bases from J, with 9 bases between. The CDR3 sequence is CASSLGGSPYEQYF. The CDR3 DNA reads TGTGCCAGCAGCTTAGGGGGCAGTCCCTACGAGCAGTACTTC.

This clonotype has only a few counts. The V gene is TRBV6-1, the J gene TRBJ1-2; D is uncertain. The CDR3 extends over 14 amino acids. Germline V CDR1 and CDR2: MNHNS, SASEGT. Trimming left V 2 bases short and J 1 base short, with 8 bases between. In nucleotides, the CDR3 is TGTGCCAGCAGTGAATGGGGAGTTAACTATGGCTACACCTTC. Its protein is CASSEWGVNYGYTF.

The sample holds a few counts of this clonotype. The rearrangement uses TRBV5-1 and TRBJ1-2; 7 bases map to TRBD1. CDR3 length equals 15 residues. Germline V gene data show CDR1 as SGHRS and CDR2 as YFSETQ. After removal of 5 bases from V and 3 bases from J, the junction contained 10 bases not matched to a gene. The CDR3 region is CASRFNRGSDYGYTF. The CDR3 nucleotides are TGCGCCAGCAGATTTAACAGGGGCTCGGACTATGGCTACACCTTC.

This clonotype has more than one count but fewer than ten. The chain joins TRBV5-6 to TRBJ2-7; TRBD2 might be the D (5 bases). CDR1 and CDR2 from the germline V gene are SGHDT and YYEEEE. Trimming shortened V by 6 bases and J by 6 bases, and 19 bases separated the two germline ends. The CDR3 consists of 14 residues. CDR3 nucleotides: TGTGCCAGCAACCAAAACGGGCGGGCTCCCGAGCAGTACTTC. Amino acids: CASNQNGRAPEQYF.

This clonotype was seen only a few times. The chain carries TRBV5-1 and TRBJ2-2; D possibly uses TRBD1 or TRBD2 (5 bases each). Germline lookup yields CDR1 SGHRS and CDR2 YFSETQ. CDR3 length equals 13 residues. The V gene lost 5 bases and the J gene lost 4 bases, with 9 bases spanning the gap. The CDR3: CASRDGTTGELFF. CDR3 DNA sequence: TGCGCCAGCAGGGACGGGACCACCGGGGAGCTGTTTTTT. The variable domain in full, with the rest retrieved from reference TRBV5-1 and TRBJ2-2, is KAGVTQTPRYLIKTRGQQVTLSCSPISGHRSVSWYQQTPGQGLQFLFEYFSETQRNKGNFPGRFSGRQFSNSRSEMNVSTLELGDSALYLCASRDGTTGELFFGEGSRLTVL.

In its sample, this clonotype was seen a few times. The CDR3 coding sequence is TGTGCCAGCAGCTTAGTGCAGTACTACGAGCAGTACTTC. As protein: CASSLVQYYEQYF. The rearrangement joins TRBV11-2 to TRBJ2-7; D unresolved. This CDR3 is built from 13 residues. The V gene's germline CDR1 is SGHAT and CDR2 FQNNGV. Trimming removed 1 base at V and 3 bases at J, with 7 bases between. Full variable domain (outside the CDR3, taken from reference TRBV11-2 and TRBJ2-7): EAGVAQSPRYKIIEKRQSVAFWCNPISGHATLYWYQQILGQGPKLLIQFQNNGVVDDSQLPKDRFSAERLKGVDSTLKIQPAKLEDSAVYLCASSLVQYYEQYFGPGTRLTVT.

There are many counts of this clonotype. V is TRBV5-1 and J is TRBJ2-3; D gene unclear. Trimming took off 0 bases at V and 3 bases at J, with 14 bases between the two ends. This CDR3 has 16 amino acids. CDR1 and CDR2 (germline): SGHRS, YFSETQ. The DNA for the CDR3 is TGCGCCAGCAGCTTGGAAGACTCCAGAGAGACAGATACGCAGTATTTT. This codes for CASSLEDSRETDTQYF. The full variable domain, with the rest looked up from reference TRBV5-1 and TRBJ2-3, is KAGVTQTPRYLIKTRGQQVTLSCSPISGHRSVSWYQQTPGQGLQFLFEYFSETQRNKGNFPGRFSGRQFSNSRSEMNVSTLELGDSALYLCASSLEDSRETDTQYFGPGTRLTVL.

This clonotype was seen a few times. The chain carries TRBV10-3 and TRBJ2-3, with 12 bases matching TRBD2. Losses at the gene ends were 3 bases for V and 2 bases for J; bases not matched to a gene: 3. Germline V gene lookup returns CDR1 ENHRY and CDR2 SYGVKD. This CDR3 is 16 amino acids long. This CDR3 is CAISDGLAGTTDTQYF. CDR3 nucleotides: TGTGCCATCAGTGATGGACTAGCGGGGACCACAGATACGCAGTATTTT.

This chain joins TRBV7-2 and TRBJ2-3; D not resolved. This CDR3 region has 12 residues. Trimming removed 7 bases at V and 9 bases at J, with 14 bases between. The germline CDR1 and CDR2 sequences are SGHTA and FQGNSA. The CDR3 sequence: CASKGSIWTQYF. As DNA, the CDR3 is TGTGCCAGCAAAGGGTCTATTTGGACGCAGTATTTT.

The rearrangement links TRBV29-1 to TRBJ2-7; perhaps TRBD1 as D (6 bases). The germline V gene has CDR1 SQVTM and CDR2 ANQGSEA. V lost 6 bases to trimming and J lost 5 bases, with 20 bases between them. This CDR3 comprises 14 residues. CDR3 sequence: CSVPRGRGSHEQYF. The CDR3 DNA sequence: TGCAGCGTACCCCGGGGCAGGGGCTCTCACGAGCAGTACTTC.